The present entry profiles one T cell receptor (beta chain) with its context. Its antigen is currently not known. Within one base of it there is no much larger clone, and no base qualities were kept. These data are taken from a study of radiation and T cells in renal cell carcinoma (dated by TCRdb to between 2020 and 2021). Looking at the study overall: Samples came from a clinical trial, in which primary renal cell carcinomas received 15 Gy stereotactic body radiation therapy followed by nephrectomy 4 weeks later. In the approximately 58 samples combined, some 4 million unique CDR3 nucleotide sequences were found, encoding roughly 2.5 million unique CDR3 amino acid sequences. In total, some 50 samples, comprising approximately 26 tumors and around 27 peripheral blood samples, were subjected to TCR beta sequencing. On the study overall, not on this receptor specifically: Changes in the blood repertoire were not tracked past 4 weeks after treatment. In blood, the top tumor clonotypes increased from baseline to 2 weeks after radiation and then shrank by 4 weeks, which suggests a temporary expansion of tumor-resident clones. Because pretreatment tumor biopsies were not available, the study could not determine whether clonotypes were already present within the tumor at baseline. The single-armed trial design could not address effects of radiation dose or scheduling on the TCR repertoire.

Here V drops 1 base and J drops 0 bases, and the junction holds 6 bases not matched to any gene. The germline V gene specifies SGHTA as CDR1 and FQGNSA as CDR2. Inclusive of the bounding cysteine and phenylalanine, the CDR3 is 16 residues long. CDR3 DNA only is kept here, 48 bases in frame from base 1. The sample's time point, from its label and the paper: baseline pretreatment blood. Sample treatment or condition, as interpreted from the label and publication: 15 Gy SBRT to primary tumor, nephrectomy 4 weeks later. Serial peripheral blood from radiation-treated patients was sampled at baseline, 2 weeks and 4 weeks after SBRT to track tumor-enriched clonotypes. Renal cell carcinoma with clear cell pathology was present in all patients. Genomic DNA for TCR sequencing was prepared using the QIAamp DNA Blood Mini Kit (Qiagen). The analyses included just those samples that passed every quality control check.

TCR beta libraries were generated from genomic DNA with the immunoSEQ kit, following the manufacturer's recommendations. To prepare the libraries, a first multiplex PCR with proprietary primers was run, followed by a second PCR that added unique barcodes, and a bead cleanup was done after each round. A positive control reaction and a negative control reaction, both provided in the kit, were run with every batch of samples. The final libraries underwent checking on an Agilent 4200 TapeStation D1000 ScreenTape, volumetric pooling, and quantification by qPCR. An Illumina NextSeq500 fitted with a MidOutput 150-cycle cartridge performed the sequencing, running 156 Read1 cycles and 15 Index1 cycles with the kit's custom primers. The pooled library was loaded at 0.85 to 1 pM, with an approximately 20% PhiX control spiked in. The paper's data handling went like this. The vendor-processed data were analyzed in R, and a clonotype was defined as all T cells that share the same CDR3 nucleotide sequence. For clone abundance analyses, frequencies were normalized to the 10,000 most abundant clones per sample. Public T cell clones, averaging fewer than five per sample, were removed before analysis. Tumor-enriched and baseline blood-enriched clonotypes were defined by at least a 32-fold difference in abundance between compartments. A beta-binomial differential abundance model was used to identify clonotypes that were expanded or contracted between blood time points. The Baroni-Urbani and Buser coefficient was used to measure tumor-blood repertoire similarity, and groups were compared with two-tailed Wilcoxon tests in R. The clones in this table, taken by TCRdb from immuneACCESS, are in-frame only. Not every clone is retained; where verified, under half of the shortfall comes from an unresolved V gene, and the cause of the rest is unknown. V and J calls and clone size are those listed in that table; D and trimming were worked out from the DNA. The sample table shows some 150,000 clones, and approximately 90% are seen once. Around 12% of the sample goes to the ten largest clones.

The rearrangement joined TRBV7-2 to TRBJ2-7, with 7 bases in between that match TRBD1. This specimen consisted of blood, obtained from a patient whose treatment included radiotherapy and nephrectomy. The source of this sequence is a woman in her forties or fifties with renal cell carcinoma. The CDR3 sequence is CASSLGGQRNSYEQYF. In nucleotides, the sequence is TGTGCCAGCAGCTTAGGGGGACAGCGAAACTCCTACGAGCAGTACTTC.